The present TCR beta chain was sequenced within a study of T cells after yellow fever vaccination. TCRdb ran MiXCR on the 5' RACE reads and lists one entry per CDR3 protein. Among fewer than 400,000 distinct CDR3 sequences listed, 9.5% to 12% were seen once. The CDR3 loop spans 15 amino acids. CDR1 is SGDLS and CDR2 is YYNGEE in the germline V gene. V lost 7 bases to trimming and J lost 1 base, with 14 bases between them. This receptor was obtained from a man younger than 30 who received the YFV17D yellow fever vaccine. The rearrangement links TRBV9 to TRBJ2-2; TRBD2 might be the D (7 bases). This specimen was CD4+ T cells sorted from PBMCs, taken 45 days after the yellow fever booster vaccination. The CDR3 DNA reads as TGTGCCAGCGACTCGGGGGGCCTGAACACCGGGGAGCTGTTTTTT. Residues: CASDSGGLNTGELFF. The full variable domain, rest sourced from reference TRBV9 and TRBJ2-2, is DSGVTQTPKHLITATGQRVTLRCSPRSGDLSVYWYQQSLDQGLQFLIQYYNGEERAKGNILERFSAQQFPDLHSELNLSSLELGDSALYFCASDSGGLNTGELFFGEGSRLTVL.